One sample yielded the 30 T cell receptor beta chains listed below, sequenced in a study of a mutant IDH1 vaccine in newly diagnosed glioma. Libraries were prepared by immunoSEQ multiplex PCR; TCRdb keeps only in-frame clonotypes and omits some of them. This table has about 50,000 clones, about 86% appearing once. Their recognized antigens are unknown. Time point in this sample: week 5, during vaccination. It was 300 ug of mutant IDH1 20-mer peptide that made up each vaccine dose, given with topical imiquimod. This sample comprised PBMCs, obtained from a glioma patient whose treatment included an IDH1 peptide vaccine. The receptors here all came from a woman aged 45-60 years with glioma.

This clone was detected only once. The V and J genes are TRBV5-1 and TRBJ2-5; D gene uncertain. Per the germline V gene, CDR1 is SGHRS and CDR2 is YFSETQ. The V end lost 0 bases, the J end lost 1 base, and 7 bases lay between the germline ends. There are 14 residues in the CDR3. The CDR3 nucleotides are TGCGCCAGCAGCTTGGTGGGGATCCAAGAGACCCAGTACTTC. It is translated as CASSLVGIQETQYF.

This clone showed up just a few times. This chain links TRBV6-5 with TRBJ1-6; D call uncertain. V lost 2 bases, J lost 7 bases, and 9 bases lay in between. This CDR3 region has 14 residues. Germline CDR1 and CDR2: MNHEY and SVGAGI. DNA for the CDR3: TGTGCCAGCAGTTACGAACGGAGAAATTCACCCCTCCACTTT. Amino acid sequence: CASSYERRNSPLHF.

CDR3: CASSLGKRTADYGYTF. CDR3 in DNA: TGTGCCAGCAGCTTAGGGAAACGTACAGCTGACTATGGCTACACCTTC. This chain links TRBV7-4 with TRBJ1-2; D uncertain. The CDR3 is 16 residues long. The germline V gene has CDR1 SGHVT and CDR2 SQSDAQ. V was clipped by 1 base and J by 3 bases, with 15 bases between them.

V usage is TRBV7-8 and J usage is TRBJ1-2, with 7 nucleotides matching TRBD1. V lost 1 base to trimming and J lost 8 bases; unmatched junction nucleotides: 13. The CDR3 is made up of 16 amino acids. Germline V gene sequence: CDR1 SGHVS, CDR2 FQNEAQ. The CDR3 nucleotides read TGTGCCAGCAGCTTAGAGTGGGAAGGGGGCTCCGGGGGCTACACCTTC. It yields the protein CASSLEWEGGSGGYTF. The whole variable domain, remainder taken from reference TRBV7-8 and TRBJ1-2, is GAGVSQSPRYKVAKRGQDVALRCDPISGHVSLFWYQQALGQGPEFLTYFQNEAQLDKSGLPSDRFFAERPEGSVSTLKIQRTQQEDSAVYLCASSLEWEGGSGGYTFGSGTRLTVV.

V gene TRBV28 combines with J gene TRBJ1-1, with D possibly matching TRBD1 (5 bases). This CDR3 region has 12 residues. In germline, CDR1 is MDHEN, CDR2 SYDVKM. With 7 bases removed from V and 11 bases from J, the gap between germline ends came to 17 bases. The CDR3 DNA reads TGTGCCAGCACTACCGCTGGGGGGGTGGCTTTCTTT. Its protein product is CASTTAGGVAFF.

The chain links TRBV15 to TRBJ1-6, with D perhaps TRBD1 (5 bases). Per the germline V gene, CDR1 is LNHNV and CDR2 is YYDKDF (reference sequence). The CDR3 is 14 amino acids. Deletions cut 5 bases from V and 7 bases from J, with 12 bases between. In DNA, the CDR3 is TGTGCCACCAGCCCCGGGGCGATGAATTCACCCCTCCACTTT. Translation: CATSPGAMNSPLHF.

The chain's CDR3 is CASTLLLQSTGYTF. CDR3 nucleotide sequence: TGTGCCAGTACCCTTTTACTCCAATCAACTGGCTACACCTTC. The rearrangement uses TRBV19 and TRBJ1-2; D is undetermined. Germline CDR1 reads LNHDA; CDR2 reads SQIVND (reference sequence). V shed 7 bases and J shed 7 bases, with 19 bases lying between them. The CDR3 extends over 14 amino acids.

The chain recombines TRBV6-5 with TRBJ2-3; the D gene is possibly TRBD2 (5 bases). Germline values: CDR1 MNHEY, CDR2 SVGAGI. Deletions cut 6 bases from V and 6 bases from J, with 7 bases between. The CDR3 extends over 11 amino acids. The DNA for the CDR3 is TGTGCCAGCAGCTCGGGGGATACGCAGTATTTT. Its protein is CASSSGDTQYF.

The chain uses TRBV19 and TRBJ1-5, with D perhaps matching TRBD1 (6 bases). Trimming removed 2 bases at V and 7 bases at J, with 24 bases between. Germline V gives CDR1 LNHDA, CDR2 SQIVND (reference sequence). CDR3 length: 18 residues. CDR3 DNA sequence: TGTGCCAGTAGTATAAGGGGGACTTTATCCCTCGGGGGGCAGCCCCAGCATTTT. Its protein product is CASSIRGTLSLGGQPQHF.

This chain connects TRBV20-1 to TRBJ2-1; D not resolved. The CDR3 runs to 11 residues. CDR1 and CDR2 (germline): DFQATT, SNEGSKA (reference sequence). V was pared by 1 base and J by 9 bases, with 7 bases between. The CDR3 here is CSARVAVEQFF. The CDR3 DNA sequence: TGCAGTGCTAGAGTGGCGGTTGAGCAGTTCTTC.

In the case of this clone: Other DNA sequences in the sample encode the same CDR3. This chain uses TRBV7-2 with TRBJ2-7, with D tentatively TRBD1 (5 bases). Per germline, CDR1 SGHTA and CDR2 FQGNSA. This CDR3 has 15 amino acids. V shed 1 base and J shed 2 bases, with 12 bases lying between them. This chain's CDR3 is CASSLGQGWPYEQYF. CDR3 DNA sequence: TGTGCCAGCAGCTTAGGTCAGGGATGGCCCTACGAGCAGTACTTC.

In this sample, this clone turned up once. This chain joins TRBV19 and TRBJ2-2; 7 bases agree with TRBD2. V was pared by 2 bases and J by 9 bases, with 6 bases of the junction left unmatched. Germline V gives CDR1 LNHDA, CDR2 SQIVND (reference sequence). The length of the CDR3 is 14 residues. The CDR3 spells CASSIMGGSRELFF. The CDR3 DNA is TGTGCCAGTAGTATAATGGGGGGGAGCAGGGAGCTGTTTTTT.

V and J are TRBV9 and TRBJ1-6, with D possibly TRBD1 on 6 matching bases. Germline V CDR1 and CDR2: SGDLS, YYNGEE. Trimming took 0 bases from V and 5 from J, leaving 6 bases between them. The CDR3 loop spans 14 amino acids. DNA of the CDR3: TGTGCCAGCAGCGTAGGACAGGATAATTCACCCCTCCACTTT. This translates into CASSVGQDNSPLHF. The full variable domain, with the rest looked up from reference TRBV9 and TRBJ1-6, is DSGVTQTPKHLITATGQRVTLRCSPRSGDLSVYWYQQSLDQGLQFLIQYYNGEERAKGNILERFSAQQFPDLHSELNLSSLELGDSALYFCASSVGQDNSPLHFGNGTRLTVT.

There are a few counts of this clone. The V gene is TRBV2, the J gene TRBJ2-3, with TRBD2 as a possible D gene (5 bases). CDR1 and CDR2 (germline): SNHLY, FYNNEI. The CDR3 is 13 residues long. The CDR3 coding sequence is TGTGCGGGAGCAGAGGCGGATGTAGGTACGCAGTATTTT. It translates to CAGAEADVGTQYF.

The chain recombines TRBV4-3 with TRBJ2-2, with TRBD2 matching over 11 bases. CDR1 is LGHNA, CDR2 YSLEER, per germline. Losses at the gene ends were 0 bases for V and 7 bases for J; bases not matched to a gene: 7. The CDR3 consists of 17 residues. CDR3 coding DNA: TGCGCCAGCAGCCAAGATGTAGTTAGCGGGGGGGGCGGGGAGCTGTTTTTT. Its protein is CASSQDVVSGGGGELFF.

The chain couples TRBV29-1 to TRBJ1-6; 7 bases line up with TRBD1. Germline loops: CDR1 SQVTM, CDR2 ANQGSEA. V shed 1 base and J 10 bases; nucleotides not matched to a gene: 7. This CDR3 region has 14 residues. CDR3 DNA: TGCAGCGTTGAAGGAGATGACAGGGACTCACCCCTCCACTTT. Encoded protein: CSVEGDDRDSPLHF.

The chain carries TRBV6-1 and TRBJ2-3, with 7 bases matching TRBD2. Germline CDR1 MNHNS, CDR2 SASEGT. The V and J ends lost 9 bases and 1 base, in that order; junction bases with no gene match: 7. CDR3 length: 14 residues. The CDR3 reads CASRVGGGTDTQYF. Here the CDR3 DNA reads TGTGCCAGTCGTGTGGGGGGGGGCACAGATACGCAGTATTTT.

This chain uses TRBV27 with TRBJ1-2; no clear D. Germline CDR1 is MNHEY and CDR2 is SMNVEV (reference sequence). The length of the CDR3 is 16 residues. The V end lost 2 bases, the J end lost 4 bases, and 17 bases lay between the germline ends. CDR3 region: CASSLTPAGRSYGYTF. CDR3 coding DNA: TGTGCCAGCAGTTTAACACCTGCCGGGAGGAGCTATGGCTACACCTTC.

The gene calls are TRBV18 and TRBJ2-5; maybe TRBD1 (5 bases). The V end was cut by 0 bases, the J end by 5 bases, with 10 bases between. This CDR3 contains 14 residues. Looked up from germline, CDR1 is KGHSH and CDR2 is LQKENI. The CDR3 region has the DNA TGTGCCAGCTCACCACCGGGCAGGGCGGAGACCCAGTACTTC. As protein: CASSPPGRAETQYF. Full variable domain (remainder filled in from reference TRBV18 and TRBJ2-5): NAGVMQNPRHLVRRRGQEARLRCSPMKGHSHVYWYRQLPEEGLKFMVYLQKENIIDESGMPKERFSAEFPKEGPSILRIQQVVRGDSAAYFCASSPPGRAETQYFGPGTRLLVL.

This chain joins TRBV18 and TRBJ2-7; no firm D call. This CDR3 has 13 amino acids. Trimming stripped 6 bases from V and 4 bases from J, with 13 bases between. Per germline, CDR1 KGHSH and CDR2 LQKENI. CDR3: CASSPQVEYEQYF. The DNA for the CDR3 is TGTGCCAGCTCCCCCCAAGTTGAATACGAGCAGTACTTC.

CDR3: CASRWAQGLGYTF. In nucleotides, the CDR3 is TGTGCCAGCCGGTGGGCACAGGGGCTTGGCTACACCTTC. The chain couples TRBV6-1 to TRBJ1-2; 7 bases map to TRBD1. J lost 7 bases, V lost 8 bases, and 10 bases had no gene match. The length of the CDR3 is 13 residues. Germline CDR1 is MNHNS and CDR2 is SASEGT.

This clone appeared a single time. The CDR3 sequence: CASKTPNRDVPSHEQYF. DNA of the CDR3: TGTGCCAGCAAGACTCCAAACCGGGACGTACCGTCCCACGAGCAGTACTTC. J is TRBJ2-7 and V is TRBV2; D possibly uses TRBD1 or TRBD2 (5 bases each). The CDR3 extends over 17 amino acids. Germline V gene data show CDR1 as SNHLY and CDR2 as FYNNEI. V dropped 7 bases and J dropped 5 bases, with 27 bases sitting between them. Full variable domain (missing parts from reference TRBV2 and TRBJ2-7): EPEVTQTPSHQVTQMGQEVILRCVPISNHLYFYWYRQILGQKVEFLVSFYNNEISEKSEIFDDQFSVERPDGSNFTLKIRSTKLEDSAMYFCASKTPNRDVPSHEQYFGPGTRLTVT.

This sequence joins TRBV27 and TRBJ1-5, with unresolved D. Deletions cut 2 bases from V and 3 bases from J, with 5 bases between. Germline V lookup: CDR1 MNHEY, CDR2 SMNVEV (reference sequence). The CDR3 covers 13 residues. The CDR3 sequence is CASSLGPNQPQHF. The CDR3 DNA sequence: TGTGCCAGCAGTTTAGGACCCAATCAGCCCCAGCATTTT.

J is TRBJ1-1 and V is TRBV9, with 9 nucleotides matching TRBD1. Per the germline V gene, CDR1 is SGDLS and CDR2 is YYNGEE. This CDR3 comprises 15 residues. With V trimmed by 2 bases and J by 5 bases, 7 bases remained unmatched. The CDR3 coding sequence is TGTGCCAGCAGCGTCGAGGGACAGGGTAAAACTGAAGCTTTCTTT. Its translation is CASSVEGQGKTEAFF. The complete variable domain, with remaining parts taken from reference TRBV9 and TRBJ1-1, reads DSGVTQTPKHLITATGQRVTLRCSPRSGDLSVYWYQQSLDQGLQFLIQYYNGEERAKGNILERFSAQQFPDLHSELNLSSLELGDSALYFCASSVEGQGKTEAFFGQGTRLTVV.

V usage is TRBV5-1 and J usage is TRBJ1-2; 10 nucleotides agree with TRBD1. This CDR3 spans 18 amino acids. The germline CDR1 and CDR2 sequences are SGHRS and YFSETQ. The trim removed 0 bases at V and 1 base at J, leaving 9 bases unmatched. The DNA for the CDR3 is TGCGCCAGCAGCTTGGCCCCGGGGACAGGGGACATTAACTATGGCTACACCTTC. Amino acids: CASSLAPGTGDINYGYTF. Combining the CDR3 with reference TRBV5-1 and TRBJ1-2 gives the whole variable domain KAGVTQTPRYLIKTRGQQVTLSCSPISGHRSVSWYQQTPGQGLQFLFEYFSETQRNKGNFPGRFSGRQFSNSRSEMNVSTLELGDSALYLCASSLAPGTGDINYGYTFGSGTRLTVV.

The chain links TRBV19 to TRBJ1-2, with D possibly matching TRBD1 (5 bases). The CDR3 spans 12 residues. Germline CDR1 and CDR2: LNHDA and SQIVND (reference sequence). The V gene lost 8 bases and the J gene lost 4 bases, with 11 bases spanning the gap. CDR3 sequence: CASGADVYGYTF. Here the CDR3 DNA reads TGTGCCAGTGGGGCAGACGTCTATGGCTACACCTTC. Full variable domain (outside the CDR3, taken from reference TRBV19 and TRBJ1-2): DGGITQSPKYLFRKEGQNVTLSCEQNLNHDAMYWYRQDPGQGLRLIYYSQIVNDFQKGDIAEGYSVSREKKESFPLTVTSAQKNPTAFYLCASGADVYGYTFGSGTRLTVV.

This chain connects TRBV11-3 to TRBJ1-1; no firm D call. Germline V gene data show CDR1 as SGHNT and CDR2 as YENEEA. The CDR3 runs to 13 residues. Trimming pared 1 base from V and 0 bases from J, leaving 3 bases between. The CDR3 loop reads CASSLGVNTEAFF. CDR3 coding DNA: TGTGCCAGCAGCTTAGGTGTGAACACTGAAGCTTTCTTT.

The rearrangement uses TRBV9 and TRBJ2-7; 9 positions agree with TRBD2. There are 17 residues in the CDR3. V was pared by 0 bases and J by 2 bases, with 9 bases of the junction left unmatched. Germline V gene data show CDR1 as SGDLS and CDR2 as YYNGEE. The CDR3 protein is CASSVVARASGAYEQYF. As DNA, the CDR3 is TGTGCCAGCAGCGTAGTTGCGAGGGCTAGCGGGGCCTACGAGCAGTACTTC.

The chain links TRBV6-5 to TRBJ1-1; the match to TRBD1 covers 10 bases. After removal of 7 bases from V and 5 bases from J, the junction contained 7 bases not matched to a gene. The CDR3 is 14 amino acids. Germline V gene sequence: CDR1 MNHEY, CDR2 SVGAGI. The CDR3 bases are TGTGCCAGCACCCGACAGGGGGCGAGGACTGAAGCTTTCTTT. This gives the protein CASTRQGARTEAFF.

The chain combines TRBV27 with TRBJ1-2, with 11 bases aligning to TRBD1. The J segment lost 5 bases and the V segment lost 5 bases, leaving 7 bases of the junction unmatched. Germline V lookup: CDR1 MNHEY, CDR2 SMNVEV (reference sequence). The CDR3 sequence is 15 residues long. The CDR3 sequence is CASSPGTGGAYGYTF. As DNA, the CDR3 is TGTGCCAGCAGTCCGGGGACAGGGGGGGCTTATGGCTACACCTTC.